This is a list of T cell receptor beta chains from one sample in a study of blood T cell repertoires in COVID-19. Clones were sequenced by immunoSEQ multiplex PCR, and TCRdb holds only the in-frame ones, with some missing. Among fewer than 100,000 clones listed, around 75% were seen once. Sequencing used peripheral blood. The receptors shown here come from a man between 65 and 85 years old with acute or convalescent COVID-19. Both conserved end residues are part of each CDR3. D genes are given only for firm matches. Clone size is stated in some rows and not others, as once, few, many or a class when expanded.

NA,TRBV7-2,NA,TRBJ2-5,TGTGCCAGCAGCCTCCTCGGACCCCGACAGGAGACCCAGTACTTC,CASSLLGPRQETQYF
TRBD2,TRBV5-4,NA,TRBJ2-1,TGTGCCAGCAGCTTACTAGCGCGGAATGAGCAGTTCTTC,CASSLLARNEQFF
NA,TRBV24-1,few,TRBJ2-1,TGTGCCACCAGTGACCCGAGGGTGGGGGCCAGTGAGCAGTTCTTC,CATSDPRVGASEQFF
NA,TRBV27,NA,TRBJ2-6,TGTGCCAGCAGTGCTAAACAGGTTTCTGGGGCCAACGTCCTGACTTTC,CASSAKQVSGANVLTF
NA,TRBV9,NA,TRBJ2-1,TGTGCCAGCAGCGTAGATAGAGGCGGGCTTGAGGTTTACAATGAGCAGTTCTTC,CASSVDRGGLEVYNEQFF
TRBD2,TRBV30,NA,TRBJ2-5,TGTGCCTGGAGTAAGCGGGAGAGAGAGACCCAGTACTTC,CAWSKRERETQYF
TRBD1,TRBV13,NA,TRBJ2-5,TGTGCCAGCAGCTTAGCAGCGACAGGGCAAGAGACCCAGTACTTC,CASSLAATGQETQYF
TRBD1,TRBV11-1,NA,TRBJ2-7,TGTGCCAGCAGCCCCGGGACAGAAGGCCTCTACGAGCAGTACTTC,CASSPGTEGLYEQYF
NA,TRBV29-1,NA,TRBJ2-6,TGCAGCGTGAGGGGGAGCTGGGATTCTGGGGCCAACGTCCTGACTTTC,CSVRGSWDSGANVLTF
NA,TRBV10-3,NA,TRBJ1-1,TGTGCCATCAGTGAACGCGGAACGGACACTGAAGCTTTCTTT,CAISERGTDTEAFF
NA,TRBV9,NA,TRBJ2-7,TGTGCCAGCAGTTATTTAGCTGGAACCTACGAGCAGTACTTC,CASSYLAGTYEQYF
NA,TRBV14,once,TRBJ2-1,TGTGCCAGCAGCCAACGGACTTTCAACAATGAGCAGTTCTTC,CASSQRTFNNEQFF
TRBD1,TRBV10-3,NA,TRBJ1-1,TGTGCCATCAGTGCGCCGGGACAGGGGAACACTGAAGCTTTCTTT,CAISAPGQGNTEAFF
TRBD1,TRBV5-1,NA,TRBJ2-1,TGCGCCAGCAGCAGACCACAAACAGGGGGTGAGCAGTTCTTC,CASSRPQTGGEQFF
NA,TRBV4-2,NA,TRBJ2-7,TGTGCCAGCAGCCAAGACATCTCCTACGAGCAGTACTTC,CASSQDISYEQYF
NA,TRBV2,NA,TRBJ1-2,TGTGCCAGCGGGGGGGCAGTAGTGGGCTATGGCTACACCTTC,CASGGAVVGYGYTF
NA,TRBV28,NA,TRBJ2-7,TGTGCCAGCAGTTCTGTAAACTACGAGCAGTACTTC,CASSSVNYEQYF
NA,TRBV7-2,NA,TRBJ1-1,TGTGCCAGCAGCTTCAGGGCTGCGAACACTGAAGCTTTCTTT,CASSFRAANTEAFF
TRBD2,TRBV11-2,few,TRBJ2-3,TGTGCCAGCAGCTCCGCCCTAGCGGGGGAGTATATTAGGACAGATACGCAGTATTTT,CASSSALAGEYIRTDTQYF
NA,TRBV9,NA,TRBJ1-1,TGTGCCAGCAGCGGGCAAGTATCGGGCACTGAAGCTTTCTTT,CASSGQVSGTEAFF
NA,TRBV25-1,NA,TRBJ1-1,TGTGCCAGCAGTGATTTGCAGGGAGGGAACACTGAAGCTTTCTTT,CASSDLQGGNTEAFF
NA,TRBV12-3/TRBV12-4,NA,TRBJ1-2,TGTGCCAGCAGTTTAAACACAGGGCATGGCTACACCTTC,CASSLNTGHGYTF
TRBD2,TRBV9,NA,TRBJ2-7,TGTGCCAGCAGCGTAGCCCTAGCGGGAGACGAGCAGTACTTC,CASSVALAGDEQYF
NA,TRBV4-3,few,TRBJ2-3,TGCGCCAGCAGCCAAGCAGGAGGGCGGGATGGTACGCAGTATTTT,CASSQAGGRDGTQYF
TRBD2,TRBV7-9,NA,TRBJ2-1,TGTGCCAGCAGTTCCGGGAGGGCCGGAGATGAGCAGTTCTTC,CASSSGRAGDEQFF
TRBD1,TRBV7-9,NA,TRBJ1-3,TGTGCCAGCAGCGGGACAGTCACTGGAAACACCATATATTTT,CASSGTVTGNTIYF
NA,TRBV28,NA,TRBJ2-7,TGTGCCAGCAGTTTAATTTCGGGCGAGCAGTACTTC,CASSLISGEQYF
TRBD2,TRBV5-1,NA,TRBJ2-3,TGCGCCAGCAGCTTGGGACGAGCGGGAGGGAGCACAGATACGCAGTATTTT,CASSLGRAGGSTDTQYF
NA,TRBV10-3,few,TRBJ1-1,TGTGCCATCAGTTTTGGGGACGGGGGTACTGAAGCTTTCTTT,CAISFGDGGTEAFF
TRBD2,TRBV29-1,NA,TRBJ2-2,TGCAGCGTTGAAATCCTAGCGGGAGCGGGCACCGGGGAGCTGTTTTTT,CSVEILAGAGTGELFF
TRBD1,TRBV3-1/TRBV3-2,NA,TRBJ2-5,TGTGCCAGCAGCCCCAATCCCCGGGACAGGGGGCAGGAGACCCAGTACTTC,CASSPNPRDRGQETQYF
TRBD1,TRBV19,NA,TRBJ1-6,TGTGCCAGTAGTGTCGACAGGGGAGGATTATCCCTCCACTTT,CASSVDRGGLSLHF
NA,TRBV10-3,once,TRBJ2-5,TGTGCCATCAGTCGGGGGGCACAAGAGACCCAGTACTTC,CAISRGAQETQYF
TRBD2,TRBV7-9,NA,TRBJ2-1,TGTGCCAGCAGCTTCCCGACTAGCGGGAGGACCGATGAGCAGTTCTTC,CASSFPTSGRTDEQFF
TRBD2,TRBV10-3,NA,TRBJ2-2,TGTGCCATCAGCTGGGGGACTAGCACCGGGGAGCTGTTTTTT,CAISWGTSTGELFF
TRBD2,TRBV5-1,NA,TRBJ2-3,TGCGCCAGCAGCCCCCAAGCGGGAGGGCGGGGAGATACGCAGTATTTT,CASSPQAGGRGDTQYF
NA,TRBV12-3/TRBV12-4,NA,TRBJ1-1,TGTGCCAGCAGCCTGAGTTTCACTGAAGCTTTCTTT,CASSLSFTEAFF
NA,TRBV7-2,NA,TRBJ1-1,TGTGCCAGCAGCCTCCAGGCGGGGGACACTGAAGCTTTCTTT,CASSLQAGDTEAFF
TRBD2,TRBV7-9,NA,TRBJ2-7,TGTGCCAGCAGCCGGGAGGGCGGGGGTTCCTACGAGCAGTACTTC,CASSREGGGSYEQYF
NA,TRBV25-1,few,TRBJ2-1,TGTGCCAGCACCCCAAGCGGGTTGATCTTCCAGCAGTTCTTC,CASTPSGLIFQQFF
NA,TRBV9,NA,TRBJ1-4,TGTGCCAGCAGCGGACGTACGAAGACGGGGGAAAAACTGTTTTTT,CASSGRTKTGEKLFF
NA,TRBV5-4,once,TRBJ2-2,TGTGCCAGCAGCTCAAAGCGCGACACCGGGGAGCTGTTTTTT,CASSSKRDTGELFF
NA,TRBV20-1,few,TRBJ1-1,TGCAGTGAGGGGTCGGGTGAAGCTTTCTTT,CSEGSGEAFF
NA,TRBV15,NA,TRBJ1-2,TGTGCCACCAGCAGAGATTGGAGAGGAGTCGCACCATCTAAAAACTATGGCTACACCTTC,CATSRDWRGVAPSKNYGYTF
NA,TRBV6-2/TRBV6-3,NA,TRBJ1-4,TGTGCCAGCAGTCGGCGGGACGGTAATGAAAAACTGTTTTTT,CASSRRDGNEKLFF
TRBD1,TRBV6-5,NA,TRBJ2-4,TGTGCCAGCAGCCCACAGGGGGCAGCCAAAAACATTCAGTACTTC,CASSPQGAAKNIQYF
TRBD2,TRBV28,NA,TRBJ2-7,TGTGCCAGCAGCGGTGCGGGGGGGGGTGCCTACGAGCAGTACTTC,CASSGAGGGAYEQYF
NA,TRBV6-1,once,TRBJ1-1,TGTGCCAGCAGTGAATTTTTAGGGAGGACTGAAGCTTTCTTT,CASSEFLGRTEAFF
NA,TRBV15,few,TRBJ2-7,TGTGCCACCAGCAGAGGCTGGCAGGGAGAGCAGTACTTC,CATSRGWQGEQYF
TRBD2,TRBV19,NA,TRBJ2-4,TGTGCCAGTAGTATAGTTGGGACTAGCGGGAACATTCAGTACTTC,CASSIVGTSGNIQYF
TRBD2,TRBV9,NA,TRBJ2-1,TGTGCCAGCAGCGTAGAGGGAATCCGAGGACTAGCGGGAGGGAATGAGCAGTTCTTC,CASSVEGIRGLAGGNEQFF
TRBD1,TRBV28,NA,TRBJ1-1,TGTGCCAGCAGGAAGACAGGGCCGAACACTGAAGCTTTCTTT,CASRKTGPNTEAFF
TRBD2,TRBV19,NA,TRBJ2-1,TGTGCCAGTAGTACCCTGACTAGCGGGTCTTACAATGAGCAGTTCTTC,CASSTLTSGSYNEQFF